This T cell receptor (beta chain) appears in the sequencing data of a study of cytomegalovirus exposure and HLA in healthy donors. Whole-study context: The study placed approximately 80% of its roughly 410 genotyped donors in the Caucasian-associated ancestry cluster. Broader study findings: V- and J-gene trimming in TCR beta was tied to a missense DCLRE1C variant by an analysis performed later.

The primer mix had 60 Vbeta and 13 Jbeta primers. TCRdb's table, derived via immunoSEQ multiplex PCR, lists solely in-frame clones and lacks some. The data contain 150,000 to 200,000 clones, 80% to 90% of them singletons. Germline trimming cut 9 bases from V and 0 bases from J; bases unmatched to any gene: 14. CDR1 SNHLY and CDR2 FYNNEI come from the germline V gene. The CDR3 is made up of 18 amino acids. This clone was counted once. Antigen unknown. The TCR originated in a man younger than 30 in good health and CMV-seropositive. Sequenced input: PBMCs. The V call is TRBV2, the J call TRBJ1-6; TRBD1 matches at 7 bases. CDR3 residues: CARRDSTIASSYNSPLHF. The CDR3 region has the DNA TGTGCCAGACGGGACAGCACAATTGCTAGCTCCTATAATTCACCCCTCCACTTT.